Listed below are T cell receptor beta chains from one sample, sequenced in a study of blood T cell repertoires in COVID-19. Assay used: immunoSEQ multiplex PCR; TCRdb lists only in-frame clones, some missing. Of 100,000 or so clones listed, about 80% are singletons. The sample consisted of peripheral blood. These receptors were taken from a man aged 55 to 69 with acute or convalescent COVID-19. The conserved cysteine and the conserved F or W are not part of the CDR3 here. The order of the fields is CDR3 length, V gene, J gene, clone size, CDR3 protein. The listing skips clone size in some rows; elsewhere it reads once, few, many or a size class.

12,TRBV1,TRBJ2-7,NA,TSSQFQGAYEQY
13,TRBV2,TRBJ1-2,NA,ASSEAQQGRRGYT
13,TRBV5-1,TRBJ2-3,NA,ASSSKRGALDTQY
10,TRBV10-3,TRBJ1-1,NA,AISERTGEAF
14,TRBV7-6,TRBJ2-2,few,ASSPLAGQATGELF
14,TRBV6-2/TRBV6-3,TRBJ2-7,once,ASTPGAGLGGYEQY
10,TRBV11-3,TRBJ1-1,NA,ASSFLGAEAF
10,TRBV29-1,TRBJ1-1,NA,SGHRERTEAF
12,TRBV5-6,TRBJ2-4,few,ASSLRQGSDIQY
12,TRBV10-2,TRBJ2-1,NA,AGAPGLAGGEQF
11,TRBV27,TRBJ1-2,NA,ASSLRYLTGYT
9,TRBV20-1,TRBJ1-1,NA,SARGDSEAF
13,TRBV6-5,TRBJ1-4,NA,ASSYGTGSGGKLF
11,TRBV5-6,TRBJ1-2,NA,ASRPTTGYGYT
12,TRBV6-5,TRBJ1-2,NA,ASSLGQGARGYT
15,TRBV3-1/TRBV3-2,TRBJ2-5,NA,ASSQDRGLAGGETQY
13,TRBV7-9,TRBJ2-1,NA,ASSLSGGPYNEQF
12,TRBV9,TRBJ2-3,NA,ASSVGGFTDTQY
13,TRBV2,TRBJ2-2,once,ASSTETGDTGELF
10,TRBV7-3,TRBJ2-7,NA,ASSNRETEQY
12,TRBV9,TRBJ2-5,NA,ASSPGLAGETQY
15,TRBV7-9,TRBJ1-2,NA,ASSLGARGATGYGYT
12,TRBV2,TRBJ1-5,NA,ASSALTGNQPQH
13,TRBV27,TRBJ2-2,NA,ASSFTSVKTGELF
12,TRBV10-2,TRBJ2-1,NA,ASKGASPLNEQF
12,TRBV27,TRBJ1-5,NA,ASSDTGFNQPQH
14,TRBV27,TRBJ1-2,NA,ASSLSLGHLFYGYT
13,TRBV11-2,TRBJ1-4,NA,ASSLSGGWGEKLF
13,TRBV2,TRBJ1-1,NA,ASSESLSRNTEAF
13,TRBV11-2,TRBJ2-5,NA,ASSLGPGGQETQY
13,TRBV2,TRBJ2-1,NA,ASSYRVSSYNEQF
14,TRBV4-3,TRBJ2-5,NA,ASSQGILAGAETQY
13,TRBV24-1,TRBJ2-3,NA,ATSVPSGSADTQY
10,TRBV6-5,TRBJ1-3,NA,AARSSGNTIY
12,TRBV7-2,TRBJ1-2,few,ASSLWTGDYGYT
11,TRBV6-5,TRBJ1-3,NA,ASRTGPGNTIY
14,TRBV7-9,TRBJ2-1,NA,ASSLAAVWVGNEQF
15,TRBV28,TRBJ1-5,once,ASSLGQGARGNQPQH
13,TRBV6-5,TRBJ2-2,NA,ASSSLAGNTGELF
14,TRBV10-3,TRBJ1-5,NA,AISESAGQGLQPQH
10,TRBV2,TRBJ2-5,NA,ASSFGEGAQY
11,TRBV28,TRBJ1-1,once,ASRRQGAVEAF
16,TRBV5-4,TRBJ1-3,many,ASSPGPGQQYSGNTIY
12,TRBV19,TRBJ2-1,NA,ASSKNTPYNEQF
12,TRBV6-5,TRBJ1-1,NA,ASSYRGVSTEAF
12,TRBV9,TRBJ2-1,NA,ASSPTPSYNEQF
9,TRBV27,TRBJ2-1,NA,ASSQDRVEF
14,TRBV6-6,TRBJ2-2,NA,ASRDRGGPNTGELF
10,TRBV29-1,TRBJ2-3,few,SGGDGTDTQY
11,TRBV11-2,TRBJ2-3,NA,ASSRGYADTQY
14,TRBV5-8,TRBJ1-5,NA,ASSFGGVIGNQPQH
11,TRBV30,TRBJ1-3,NA,AWSNRGPDTIY
13,TRBV13,TRBJ2-1,NA,ASSLRREDLFEQF
13,TRBV6-5,TRBJ1-3,once,ASSPPPGQGNTIY
12,TRBV4-1,TRBJ1-6,NA,ASSTQGLHSPLH